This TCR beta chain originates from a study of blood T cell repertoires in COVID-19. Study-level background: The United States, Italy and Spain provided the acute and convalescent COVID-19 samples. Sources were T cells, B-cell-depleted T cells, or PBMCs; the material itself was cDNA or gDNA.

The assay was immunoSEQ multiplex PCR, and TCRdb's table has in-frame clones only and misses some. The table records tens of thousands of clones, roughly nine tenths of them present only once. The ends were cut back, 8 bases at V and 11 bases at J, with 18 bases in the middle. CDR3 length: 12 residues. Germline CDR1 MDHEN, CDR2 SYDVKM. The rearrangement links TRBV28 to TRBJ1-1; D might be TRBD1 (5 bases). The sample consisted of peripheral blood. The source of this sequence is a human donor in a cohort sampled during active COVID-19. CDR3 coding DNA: TGTGCCAGCGAGCGGGACCATGGGGGGGCTTTCTTT. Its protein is CASERDHGGAFF.